The entry below describes one T cell receptor beta chain. In the authors' workflow: Reference gene primer amplification gave nucleated cell count estimates. Produced via immunoSEQ multiplex PCR; TCRdb's table is partial and in-frame only. The V and J calls and the clone size are those of that table, but D and trimming were determined from the DNA. The data show 350,000 to 500,000 clones, with around 90% seen just once and 0.7% to 0.85% held by the top ten. This entry is derived from a study of blood T cell repertoires in COVID-19. Study details: Donors in the United States, Italy and Spain gave samples during acute or convalescent COVID-19. From T cells, B-cell-depleted T cells, or PBMCs came the material, which was cDNA or gDNA.

V lost 0 bases and J 6 bases, leaving 10 bases between the germline ends. Germline V lookup: CDR1 SGHNT, CDR2 YYREEE (reference sequence). The CDR3 runs 14 residues. This chain links TRBV5-4 with TRBJ2-1; the D gene is possibly TRBD1 (5 bases). The source of this sequence is a man aged 18 to 30 with COVID-19, enrolled during active disease. Sequenced input: peripheral blood. CDR3 protein: CASSLERQSNEQFF. Written as DNA, the CDR3 is TGTGCCAGCAGCTTGGAGCGACAGAGCAATGAGCAGTTCTTC. The whole variable domain, filled in from reference TRBV5-4 and TRBJ2-1, reads ETGVTQSPTHLIKTRGQQVTLRCSSQSGHNTVSWYQQALGQGPQFIFQYYREEENGRGNFPPRFSGLQFPNYSSELNVNALELDDSALYLCASSLERQSNEQFFGPGTRLTVL.